The next 10 T cell receptor beta chains were all read from a single sample in a study of blood T cell repertoires in COVID-19. Generated by immunoSEQ multiplex PCR, the TCRdb table keeps only in-frame clones and is missing some. The data hold some 71,000 clones, with about nine tenths observed a single time. The specimen was peripheral blood. These receptors were taken from a woman between 18 and 29 years old with acute or convalescent COVID-19.

V gene TRBV14 combines with J gene TRBJ2-1; D unclear. From germline, CDR1 is SGHDN and CDR2 FVKESK. This CDR3 comprises 13 residues. V was pared by 0 bases and J by 10 bases, with 10 bases between. Written as DNA, the CDR3 is TGTGCCAGCAGCCAAGATCTCCAGGAAGAGCAGTTCTTC. This gives the protein CASSQDLQEEQFF.

The genes are TRBV7-9 and TRBJ1-1, with a tentative D call TRBD1 (5 bases). The CDR3 contains 13 residues. Germline V gene sequence: CDR1 SEHNR, CDR2 FQNEAQ (reference sequence). Trimming took 2 bases from V and 4 from J, leaving 8 bases between them. The CDR3 sequence: CASSLQGFTEAFF. The CDR3 region has the DNA TGTGCCAGCAGCTTACAGGGATTCACTGAAGCTTTCTTT.

This chain uses TRBV9 with TRBJ2-5, with D possibly TRBD2 on 6 matching bases. Germline V gene data show CDR1 as SGDLS and CDR2 as YYNGEE. CDR3 size: 14 residues. The ends were cut back, 0 bases at V and 0 bases at J, with 6 bases in the middle. The CDR3 region is CASSVGDYQETQYF. The CDR3, as DNA: TGTGCCAGCAGCGTAGGGGACTACCAAGAGACCCAGTACTTC.

Only a few counts were recorded for this clone. The chain carries TRBV6-5 and TRBJ2-5; TRBD1 aligns across 8 bases. V gave up 6 bases and J gave up 2 bases; unmatched junction bases: 2. This CDR3 has 13 residues. Looked up from germline, CDR1 is MNHEY and CDR2 is SVGAGI. DNA of the CDR3: TGTGCCAGCAGCCGGACAGGGCAAGAGACCCAGTACTTC. Residues: CASSRTGQETQYF.

This sequence joins TRBV5-6 and TRBJ2-3; unclear D gene. The CDR3 length is 14 residues. The V end was cut by 3 bases, the J end by 2 bases, with 10 bases between. Germline CDR1 is SGHDT and CDR2 is YYEEEE. The CDR3 region has the DNA TGTGCCAGCAGCTCGGTCCTAACCACAGATACGCAGTATTTT. Its protein is CASSSVLTTDTQYF.

The chain uses TRBV29-1 and TRBJ1-2, with 10 bases matching TRBD1. The CDR3 has 14 residues. With 6 bases clipped from V and 2 bases from J, the junction kept 6 bases outside the gene matches. Germline V gives CDR1 SQVTM, CDR2 ANQGSEA. This CDR3 is CSVPRQGANYGYTF. The CDR3 DNA follows: TGCAGCGTCCCGCGACAGGGGGCGAACTATGGCTACACCTTC.

The chain joins TRBV6-1 to TRBJ2-1, with D possibly matching TRBD2 (6 bases). The CDR3 covers 15 residues. Germline CDR1 is MNHNS and CDR2 is SASEGT. V lost 2 bases and J lost 9, with 17 bases in between. The CDR3: CASSERGRGVAEQFF. The CDR3 region has the DNA TGTGCCAGCAGTGAAAGGGGTCGCGGGGTGGCTGAGCAGTTCTTC.

The CDR3 DNA follows: TGTGCCAGCAGAGGACAGGGCTACACTGAAGCTTTCTTT. It yields the protein CASRGQGYTEAFF. The chain has TRBV12-3 or TRBV12-4 and TRBJ1-1, with 8 bases fitting TRBD1. CDR3 length: 13 residues. Trimming at V came to 6 bases and at J to 3 bases, leaving 3 bases not matched to a gene.

The J gene is TRBJ2-1, the V gene TRBV4-1; D is possibly TRBD2 (7 bases). V lost 4 bases and J lost 4, with 17 bases in between. The CDR3 extends over 16 amino acids. Germline CDR1 and CDR2: MGHRA and YSYEKL. CDR3 protein: CASSPEGGGAYNEQFF. The CDR3 nucleotides read TGCGCCAGCAGCCCGGAGGGAGGGGGAGCATACAATGAGCAGTTCTTC.

The chain has TRBV6-5 and TRBJ2-1; a possible D gene is TRBD2 (6 bases). This CDR3 contains 16 residues. Germline V gives CDR1 MNHEY, CDR2 SVGAGI. The V end lost 2 bases, the J end lost 10 bases, and 21 bases lay between the germline ends. The CDR3, as DNA: TGTGCCAGCAGTTACGGCAGCGGGTATAATGTTTTGGAGCAGTTCTTC. Its protein product is CASSYGSGYNVLEQFF.